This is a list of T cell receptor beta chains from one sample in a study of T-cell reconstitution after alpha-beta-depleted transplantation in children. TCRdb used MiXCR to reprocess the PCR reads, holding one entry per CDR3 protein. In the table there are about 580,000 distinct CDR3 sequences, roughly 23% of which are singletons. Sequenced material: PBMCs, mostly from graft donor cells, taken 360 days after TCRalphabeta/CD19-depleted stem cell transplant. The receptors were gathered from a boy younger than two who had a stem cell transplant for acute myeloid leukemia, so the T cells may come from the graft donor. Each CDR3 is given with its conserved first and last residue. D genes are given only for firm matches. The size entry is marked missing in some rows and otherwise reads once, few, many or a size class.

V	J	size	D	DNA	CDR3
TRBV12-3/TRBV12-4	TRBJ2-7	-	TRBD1	TGTGCCAGCAGTGAGACAGGGCGACGGTACGAGCAGTACTTC	CASSETGRRYEQYF
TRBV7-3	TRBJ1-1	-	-	TGTGCCAGCAGCTTATCAGGGTCAATGAACACTGAAGCTTTCTTT	CASSLSGSMNTEAFF
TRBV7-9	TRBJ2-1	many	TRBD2	TGTGCCAGCAGCTTAGCTAGCGGGGGTTACAATGAGCAGTTCTTC	CASSLASGGYNEQFF
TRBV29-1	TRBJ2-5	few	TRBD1	TGCAGCGTCAGGACAGGCCCCCAAGAGACCCAGTACTTC	CSVRTGPQETQYF
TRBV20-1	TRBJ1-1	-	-	TGCAGTGCTAGAGTCTGGGGGGGGGTACGGGAAACTGAAGCTTTCTTT	CSARVWGGVRETEAFF
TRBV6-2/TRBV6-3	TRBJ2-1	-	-	TGTGCCAGCAGTTACGGTGGTCTAGCGACCTCCTACAATGAGCAGTTCTTC	CASSYGGLATSYNEQFF
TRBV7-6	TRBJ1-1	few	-	TGTGCCAGCAGCTTATCTCAGGAGAACACTGAAGCTTTCTTT	CASSLSQENTEAFF
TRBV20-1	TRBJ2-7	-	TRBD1	TGCAGTGCACCGACAGGGGAAGGGTCCTACGAGCAGTACTTC	CSAPTGEGSYEQYF
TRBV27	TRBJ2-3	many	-	TGTGCCAGCAGTTCCCGTAGGATCGGGGACGCAGATACGCAGTATTTT	CASSSRRIGDADTQYF
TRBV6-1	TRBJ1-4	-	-	TGTGCCAGCAGAGCAGGGCCAACTAATGAAAAACTGTTTTTT	CASRAGPTNEKLFF
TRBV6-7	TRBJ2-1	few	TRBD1	TGTGCCAGCAGTTACTGGACAGGGAACCCCGACAATGAGCAGTTCTTC	CASSYWTGNPDNEQFF
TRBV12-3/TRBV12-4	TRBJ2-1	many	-	TGTGCCAGCGGGTTATCAACCCATGAGCAGTTCTTC	CASGLSTHEQFF
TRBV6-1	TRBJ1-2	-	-	TGTGCCGCCAGCAGAGAGGCAGGAGGCTATGGCTACACCTTC	CAASREAGGYGYTF
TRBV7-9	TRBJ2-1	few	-	TGTGCCAGCAGCCCCGTAGAGCAGTTCTTC	CASSPVEQFF
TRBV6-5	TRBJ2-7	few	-	TGTGCCAGCAGTTCCTGGCGCTCCAGGGGGGGTTTGTACGAGCAGTACTTC	CASSSWRSRGGLYEQYF
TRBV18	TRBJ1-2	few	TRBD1	TGTGCCAGCTCTCGCGGGACAGCTTATGGCTACACCTTC	CASSRGTAYGYTF
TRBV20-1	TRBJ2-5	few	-	TGCAGTGCTCCAATATCTTCCCAGACGATCGACCCCCGTGGCGGGACCCAGTACTTC	CSAPISSQTIDPRGGTQYF
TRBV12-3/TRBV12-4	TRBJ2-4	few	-	TGTGCCAGCAGTTTAGCGAGGAGGCCTCAGTACTTC	CASSLARRPQYF
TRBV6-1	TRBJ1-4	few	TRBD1	TGTGCCAGCAGTCTAGCCCGGACAGGGAATGAAAAACTGTTTTTT	CASSLARTGNEKLFF
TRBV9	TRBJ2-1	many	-	TGTGCCAGCAGCCGTCTGCAGCTACCGTCCTACAATGAGCAGTTCTTC	CASSRLQLPSYNEQFF
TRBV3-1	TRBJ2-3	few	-	TGTGCCAGCAGCCAACTGGGGGTATCGGGAGCAGATACGCAGTATTTT	CASSQLGVSGADTQYF
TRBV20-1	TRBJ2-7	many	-	TGCAGTGCTAGAGTTCAAGGGAGCTCCTACGAGCAGTACTTC	CSARVQGSSYEQYF
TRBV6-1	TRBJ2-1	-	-	TGTGCCAGCAGTGAAGTTGGGTGGGGGAACAATGAGCAGTTCTTC	CASSEVGWGNNEQFF
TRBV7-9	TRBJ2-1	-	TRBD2	TGTGCCAGCAGCTCTAGCGGGGGGACCAATGAGCAGTTCTTC	CASSSSGGTNEQFF
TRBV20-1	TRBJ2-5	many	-	TGCAGTGCTAGAGATGCGTTGGGACGGGAGACCCAGTACTTC	CSARDALGRETQYF
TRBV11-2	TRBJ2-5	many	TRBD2	TGTGCCAGCAGCCAAACCACGCCAGCGGGGGGGCCAGAGACCCAGTACTTC	CASSQTTPAGGPETQYF
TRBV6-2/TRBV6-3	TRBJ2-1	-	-	TGTGCCAGCGGTACCACAGACGTGGACAATGAGCAGTTCTTC	CASGTTDVDNEQFF
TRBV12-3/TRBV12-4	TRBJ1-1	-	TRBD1	TGTGCCAGCAGCCTAAGTCGGACAGGGAGGACTGAAGCTTTCTTT	CASSLSRTGRTEAFF
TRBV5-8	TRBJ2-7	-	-	TGTGCGACCCGACTGTATCCTGTAACCTACGAGCAGTACTTC	CATRLYPVTYEQYF
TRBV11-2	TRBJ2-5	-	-	TGTGCCAGCAGCCCCGGGTCAGGTAGCGGACAAGAGACCCAGTACTTC	CASSPGSGSGQETQYF
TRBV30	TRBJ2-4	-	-	TGTGCCTGGACGCCATCCGTTCCTTACATTCAGTACTTC	CAWTPSVPYIQYF
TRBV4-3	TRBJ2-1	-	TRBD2	TGCGCCAGCAGCCAAGATTTGGCGGGGGGGCTGGATGAGCAGTTCTTC	CASSQDLAGGLDEQFF
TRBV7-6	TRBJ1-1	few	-	TGTGCCAGCAGCTTAGAGTTGGGGACTGAAGCTTTCTTT	CASSLELGTEAFF
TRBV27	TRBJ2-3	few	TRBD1	TGTGCCAGCAGTCCTCTACCGGGACAGGGGGCAGATACGCAGTATTTT	CASSPLPGQGADTQYF
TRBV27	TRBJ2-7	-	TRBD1	TGTGCCAGCAGTTCCCCGACAGGGGGCTTCTACGAGCAGTACTTC	CASSSPTGGFYEQYF
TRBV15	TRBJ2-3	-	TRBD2	TGTGCCACCAGCCCCCGGGGGGGCCCCACAGATACGCAGTATTTT	CATSPRGGPTDTQYF
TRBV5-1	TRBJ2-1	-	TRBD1	TGCGCCAGCAGCTTTGCCGCCGAGGGGGCGGTCCAACATCTTGATGAGCAGTTCTTC	CASSFAAEGAVQHLDEQFF
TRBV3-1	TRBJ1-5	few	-	TGTGCCAGCAGCCACGCTCGGCAGCAGCCCCAGCATTTT	CASSHARQQPQHF
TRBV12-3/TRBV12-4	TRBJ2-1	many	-	TGTGCCAGCAGTTTAGGATCAGGGGATGAGCAGTTCTTC	CASSLGSGDEQFF
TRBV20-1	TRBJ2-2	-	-	TGCAGTGTCCCCTCGCAGGGCACCGGGGAGCTGTTTTTT	CSVPSQGTGELFF
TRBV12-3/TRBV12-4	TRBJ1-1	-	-	TGTGCCAGCAGTCCACTCTGGGAGCGGACTGAAGCTTTCTTT	CASSPLWERTEAFF
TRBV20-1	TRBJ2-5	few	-	TGCAGTGCTAGAGTAGGGGCTGGGGAGACCCAGTACTTC	CSARVGAGETQYF
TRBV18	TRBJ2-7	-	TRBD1	TGTGCCAGCTCACCGACCGGGACAGGGGCCTACGAGCAGTACTTC	CASSPTGTGAYEQYF